One and the same sample provided the 7 T cell receptor beta chains below, sequenced in a study of T cells in Graves' hyperthyroidism and ophthalmopathy. The source material, RNA transcripts, was used to amplify TCR beta CDR3 regions. The HTBI set primed first-round TCR CDR3 RT-PCR. MiXCR, applied by TCRdb to the multiplex PCR reads, yields one record per CDR3 protein. The sample holds more than 650,000 distinct CDR3 sequences, 14% seen once. The specimen was blood. The receptor set was obtained from a woman aged 18-29 years with Graves' hyperthyroidism.

In this sample, this clonotype turned up many times. The chain links TRBV27 to TRBJ2-3; 7 bases match TRBD2. Germline CDR1 MNHEY, CDR2 SMNVEV (reference sequence). This CDR3 comprises 16 residues. The ends lost 2 bases at V and 0 bases at J; junction bases unmatched: 5. The CDR3 sequence is CASSLRREISTDTQYF. CDR3 DNA: TGTGCCAGCAGTTTACGGCGGGAGATCAGCACAGATACGCAGTATTTT.

This clonotype has only a few counts. The V call is TRBV11-2, the J call TRBJ2-4; 11 positions match TRBD1. V was pared by 2 bases and J by 1 base, with 4 bases of the junction left unmatched. The CDR3 sequence is 17 residues long. Per germline, CDR1 SGHAT and CDR2 FQNNGV. CDR3 sequence reads: CASSLQGQGAAKNIQYF. The CDR3 DNA reads as TGTGCCAGCAGCTTACAAGGACAGGGGGCCGCCAAAAACATTCAGTACTTC. Full variable domain (rest looked up from reference TRBV11-2 and TRBJ2-4): EAGVAQSPRYKIIEKRQSVAFWCNPISGHATLYWYQQILGQGPKLLIQFQNNGVVDDSQLPKDRFSAERLKGVDSTLKIQPAKLEDSAVYLCASSLQGQGAAKNIQYFGAGTRLSVL.

This clonotype has a count of ten or more. This chain uses TRBV9 with TRBJ1-2, with D possibly matching TRBD1 (5 bases). Germline CDR1 reads SGDLS; CDR2 reads YYNGEE. There are 14 residues in the CDR3. V lost 0 bases to trimming and J lost 8 bases, with 14 bases between them. The CDR3 loop is CASSVAPGRPGYTF. CDR3 sequence (DNA): TGTGCCAGCAGCGTAGCCCCGGGACGGCCAGGCTACACCTTC.

This clonotype was observed many times. This rearrangement joins TRBV6-2 or TRBV6-3 to TRBJ2-7; TRBD2 might be the D (6 bases). The V gene lost 0 bases and the J gene lost 0 bases, with 12 bases spanning the gap. Germline CDR1 MNHEY, CDR2 SVGEGT. This CDR3 region has 16 residues. CDR3 residues: CASSYSRLAYSYEQYF. CDR3 bases: TGTGCCAGCAGTTACTCCCGGCTAGCGTACTCCTACGAGCAGTACTTC.

The chain combines TRBV9 with TRBJ1-2; tentative D call: TRBD1 (5 bases). The V gene's germline CDR1 is SGDLS and CDR2 YYNGEE. Trimming took 2 bases from V and 7 from J, leaving 12 bases between them. The CDR3 spans 13 residues. The CDR3 loop is CASSVGREAGYTF. The DNA for the CDR3 is TGTGCCAGCAGCGTCGGCAGGGAAGCTGGCTACACCTTC.

The rearrangement joins TRBV24-1 to TRBJ2-2; 12 nucleotides align to TRBD1. Germline lookup yields CDR1 KGHDR and CDR2 SFDVKD. V trimming: 4 bases; J trimming: 7 bases; junction bases outside the gene matches: 9. CDR3 length: 17 residues. The CDR3 DNA sequence: TGTGCCACCAGTGAAACAGCCGGGACAGGGGGCAGCGGGGAGCTGTTTTTT. This codes for CATSETAGTGGSGELFF.

This clonotype was counted many times. V is TRBV28 and J is TRBJ1-2, with D uncertain. The CDR3 has 11 residues. CDR1 is MDHEN and CDR2 is SYDVKM in the germline V gene. Trimming removed 8 bases from V and 5 bases from J, with 9 bases in between. The chain's CDR3 is CASSRTYGYTF. DNA for the CDR3: TGTGCCAGCTCCCGCACTTATGGCTACACCTTC.